A single T cell receptor beta chain is shown here with its context. Its antigen is currently unknown. The CDR3 totals 15 residues. Per the germline V gene, CDR1 is SGDLS and CDR2 is YYNGEE. V gave up 0 bases and J gave up 2 bases; unmatched junction bases: 2. These data are taken from a study of cytomegalovirus exposure and HLA in healthy donors. Points from the study as a whole: Accurate predictions that matched the HLA-A and HLA-B alleles of most subjects were reportedly made from TCR beta sequences. What a later analysis reportedly showed was that an Asian-associated ancestry cluster had fewer N-insertions than the roughly 700-donor mean. There were some public TCRs occurring in many donors, but most TCR sequences were rare.

In nominal health when sampled, donors likely had unrecorded immune exposures nonetheless. PCR used 60 Vbeta primers and 13 Jbeta primers. The table came from immunoSEQ multiplex PCR; TCRdb's copy has only in-frame clones and leaves some out. Of some 110,000 clones detected, 76% appear once; the ten largest clones hold less than 2%. This receptor was taken from a man in his forties or fifties in good health and CMV-seronegative. V gene TRBV9 combines with J gene TRBJ2-3; 8 positions agree with TRBD2. Input material: PBMCs. CDR3 in amino acids: CASSVAGGNTDTQYF. Here the CDR3 DNA reads TGTGCCAGCAGCGTAGCGGGGGGGAACACAGATACGCAGTATTTT.